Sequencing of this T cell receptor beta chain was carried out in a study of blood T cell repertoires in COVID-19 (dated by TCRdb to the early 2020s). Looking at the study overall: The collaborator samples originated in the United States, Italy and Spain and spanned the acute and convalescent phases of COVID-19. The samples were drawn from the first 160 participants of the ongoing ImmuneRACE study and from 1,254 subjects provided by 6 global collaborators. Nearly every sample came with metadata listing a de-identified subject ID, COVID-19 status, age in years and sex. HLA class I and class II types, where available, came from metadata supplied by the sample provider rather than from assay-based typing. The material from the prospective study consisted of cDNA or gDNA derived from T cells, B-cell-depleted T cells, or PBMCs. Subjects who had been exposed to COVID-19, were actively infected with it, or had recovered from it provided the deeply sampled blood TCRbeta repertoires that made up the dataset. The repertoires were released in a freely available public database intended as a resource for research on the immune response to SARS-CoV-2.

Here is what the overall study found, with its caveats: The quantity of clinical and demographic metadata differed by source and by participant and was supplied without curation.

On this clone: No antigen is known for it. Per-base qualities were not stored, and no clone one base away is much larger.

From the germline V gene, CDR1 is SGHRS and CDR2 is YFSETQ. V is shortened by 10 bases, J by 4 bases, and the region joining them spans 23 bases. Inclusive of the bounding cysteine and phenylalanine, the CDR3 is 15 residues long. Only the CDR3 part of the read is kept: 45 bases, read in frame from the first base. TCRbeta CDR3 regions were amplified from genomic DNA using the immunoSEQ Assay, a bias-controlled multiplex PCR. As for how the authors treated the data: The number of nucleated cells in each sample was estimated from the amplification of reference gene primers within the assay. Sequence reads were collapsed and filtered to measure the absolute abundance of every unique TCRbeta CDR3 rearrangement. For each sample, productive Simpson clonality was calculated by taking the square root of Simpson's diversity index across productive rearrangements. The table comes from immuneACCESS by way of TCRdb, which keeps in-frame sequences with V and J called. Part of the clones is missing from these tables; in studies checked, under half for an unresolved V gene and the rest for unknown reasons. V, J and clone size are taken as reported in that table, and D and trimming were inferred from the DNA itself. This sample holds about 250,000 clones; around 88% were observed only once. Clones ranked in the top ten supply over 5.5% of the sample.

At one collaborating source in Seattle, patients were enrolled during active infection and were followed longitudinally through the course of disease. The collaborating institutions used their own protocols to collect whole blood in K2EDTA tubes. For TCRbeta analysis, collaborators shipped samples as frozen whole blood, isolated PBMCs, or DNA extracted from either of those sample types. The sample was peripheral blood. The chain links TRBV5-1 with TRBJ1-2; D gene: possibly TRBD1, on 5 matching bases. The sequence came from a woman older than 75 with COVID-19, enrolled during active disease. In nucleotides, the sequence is TGCGCCCGCTGCTTGGCCGGGGGGGGTAGCTATGGCTACACCTTC. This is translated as CARCLAGGGSYGYTF.